A single sample gave rise to the 24 T cell receptor beta chains below, sequenced in a study of blood T cells in healthy people across ages. Next came a second PCR, run for about 6 to 12 cycles, which used a sample-barcoded 5' primer along with a J-beta primer mix. TCRdb processed the 5' RACE reads anew with MiXCR; each CDR3 protein has one entry. The sample lists under 1,100,000 distinct CDR3 sequences, under 30% seen once, with approximately 0.7% in the top ten. These same records also appear under a second study, on T cells of mothers and their children.

The specimen sequenced was blood. The source is a girl aged 2 to 10 in good health.

The rearrangement uses TRBV29-1 and TRBJ1-1, with unresolved D. The V end lost 6 bases, the J end lost 3 bases, and 11 bases lay between the germline ends. This CDR3 is 12 amino acids long. Per germline, CDR1 SQVTM and CDR2 ANQGSEA. CDR3 region: CSVMDRYTEAFF. The CDR3 region has the DNA TGCAGCGTGATGGACCGATACACTGAAGCTTTCTTT.

The chain employs TRBV11-2 and TRBJ2-1; no clear D gene. The CDR3 covers 12 residues. The V gene lost 5 bases and the J gene lost 7 bases, with 9 bases spanning the gap. Germline loops: CDR1 SGHAT, CDR2 FQNNGV. CDR3 bases: TGTGCCAGCAGCGTGGGAATGAATGAGCAGTTCTTC. Translating it yields CASSVGMNEQFF.

This clonotype was seen a few times. This chain links TRBV4-3 with TRBJ1-2; D is unclear. The CDR3 totals 16 residues. The V end lost 0 bases, the J end lost 8 bases, and 19 bases lay between the germline ends. The germline V gene encodes CDR1 LGHNA and CDR2 YSLEER. CDR3 residues: CASSQDRVDISRGYTF. The CDR3 DNA reads TGCGCCAGCAGCCAAGATAGGGTCGACATAAGTCGGGGCTACACCTTC.

V is TRBV21-1 and J is TRBJ1-4; TRBD1 is the table's D call, not checked against the DNA. TRBV21-1 is deemed a pseudogene. The CDR3 loop spans 13 amino acids. For the CDR3, the DNA is TGTGCCAGTCCCTCGGACGGGGTCGAAAAACTGTTTTTT. Translated, it gives CASPSDGVEKLFF.

This chain joins TRBV20-1 and TRBJ2-5, with 9 bases lining up with TRBD2. The J call may be faulty, since TRBJ2-1 better matches the DNA end. This CDR3 has 19 amino acids. Per germline, CDR1 DFQATT and CDR2 SNEGSKA (reference sequence). The CDR3 here is CSASPHPTSGSLLYNEQFF. The CDR3 nucleotides are TGCAGTGCTAGCCCCCATCCGACTAGCGGCTCCCTCTTGTACAATGAGCAGTTCTTC.

The V and J genes are TRBV7-9 and TRBJ2-1, with 15 bases aligning to TRBD2. The J call may be wrong; the DNA end is better matched by TRBJ2-5. Germline loops: CDR1 SEHNR, CDR2 FQNEAQ (reference sequence). This CDR3 contains 18 residues. The CDR3 nucleotides read TGTGCCAGCAGCTTACTCGGGACTAGCGGGGGGCCTAGAGAGACCCAGTACTTC. Translation: CASSLLGTSGGPRETQYF.

The V and J genes are TRBV11-1 and TRBJ2-4, with D perhaps assigned TRBD1 or TRBD2 (5 bases each). V gave up 8 bases and J gave up 3 bases, with 17 bases separating them. Germline CDR1 SGHAT, CDR2 FQDESV (reference sequence). The CDR3 is 15 residues long. The CDR3 DNA sequence: TGTGCCAGCTCCTCTCTACGGGACGTCAAAAACATTCAGTACTTC. It encodes CASSSLRDVKNIQYF.

This chain uses TRBV21-1 with TRBJ2-1; the D call of TRBD2 is as the table states it, not checked on the DNA. TRBV21-1 is a documented pseudogene. The CDR3 has 17 residues. The CDR3 region has the DNA TGTGCCAGCAGCAAAGCCCTAGCGGGAGCGGGTTACAATGAGCAGTTCTTC. Its translation: CASSKALAGAGYNEQFF.

This clonotype was recorded a few times. The CDR3 DNA follows: TGTGCCAGCAGTGGCCAGATAGTAGCCAAAAACATTCAGTACTTC. Its protein is CASSGQIVAKNIQYF. The V call is TRBV6-1, the J call TRBJ2-4; D uncertain. The germline V gene has CDR1 MNHNS and CDR2 SASEGT. The V and J ends lost 4 bases and 0 bases respectively, with 10 bases between them. This CDR3 is built from 15 residues.

This clonotype was detected only a few times. As DNA, the CDR3 is TGTGCCAGTAGTCCGACGTGGGTTCCCAAATGGGACAATGAGCAGTTCTTC. This translates into CASSPTWVPKWDNEQFF. The chain links TRBV19 to TRBJ2-1, with D unresolved. In germline, CDR1 is LNHDA, CDR2 SQIVND (reference sequence). CDR3 size: 17 residues. V lost 5 bases, J lost 5 bases, and 22 bases lay in between.

This clonotype has just a few counts. Likely a read error: the CDR3 ends without its conserved phenylalanine or tryptophan. The chain combines TRBV9 with TRBJ1-6; D is unclear. Germline assignment: CDR1 SGDLS and CDR2 YYNGEE. The CDR3 consists of 13 residues. Trimming took off 7 bases at V and 5 bases at J, with 10 bases between the two ends. The CDR3 sequence: CASARADNSPLHS. DNA for the CDR3: TGTGCCAGCGCCCGGGCTGATAATTCACCCCTCCACTCT.

This chain joins TRBV6-5 and TRBJ2-3; 9 bases are a match to TRBD2. The CDR3 contains 14 residues. Germline loops: CDR1 MNHEY, CDR2 SVGAGI. After removal of 2 bases from V and 8 bases from J, the junction contained 5 bases not matched to a gene. CDR3 sequence reads: CASSYAGGEVTQYF. The CDR3 DNA reads TGTGCCAGCAGTTACGCGGGGGGGGAAGTTACGCAGTATTTT.

This clonotype has just a few counts. The chain is built from TRBV5-1 and TRBJ1-1, with unresolved D. The CDR3 covers 15 residues. Germline-derived CDR1 and CDR2 are SGHRS and YFSETQ. Trimming stripped 1 base from V and 8 bases from J, with 18 bases between. In nucleotides, the CDR3 is TGCGCCAGCAGCTTGAGTACCGCACTGCGAGAGGAAGCTTTCTTT. It translates to CASSLSTALREEAFF.

CDR3 sequence: CASSVGTSEQFF. The CDR3 bases are TGTGCCAGCAGTGTGGGCACTAGTGAGCAGTTCTTC. The chain links TRBV6-1 to TRBJ2-1, with D possibly matching TRBD2 (5 bases). In germline, CDR1 is MNHNS, CDR2 SASEGT. V dropped 4 bases and J dropped 9 bases, with 10 bases sitting between them. The CDR3 is 12 amino acids.

This clonotype was detected a few times. This sequence joins TRBV6-2 or TRBV6-3 and TRBJ2-7; 12 nucleotides match TRBD2. CDR3 length equals 16 residues. Germline CDR1 reads MNHEY; CDR2 reads SVGEGT. The V and J ends lost 4 bases and 3 bases, in that order; junction bases with no gene match: 7. The CDR3 nucleotides are TGTGCCAGCAGTTCCGCCGGACTAGCGGGGAACTACGAGCAGTACTTC. Amino acid sequence: CASSSAGLAGNYEQYF.

The J gene is TRBJ1-6, the V gene TRBV7-3; TRBD1 might be the D (6 bases). Per germline, CDR1 SGHTA and CDR2 FQGTGA. The CDR3 loop spans 13 amino acids. The V end lost 6 bases, the J end lost 10 bases, and 13 bases lay between the germline ends. CDR3 in amino acids: CASSPQGDSPLHF. The CDR3 DNA is TGTGCCAGCAGTCCACAGGGAGACTCACCCCTCCACTTT.

The genes are TRBV5-6 and TRBJ2-4, with D possibly matching TRBD2 (5 bases). Trimming took 3 bases from V and 8 from J, leaving 18 bases between them. CDR1 is SGHDT, CDR2 YYEEEE, per germline. The CDR3 spans 15 residues. The CDR3 bases are TGTGCCAGCAGCTCCTCTCCGGGAACCTCCGACATTCAGTACTTC. Its translation: CASSSSPGTSDIQYF.

V and J are TRBV13 and TRBJ2-1, with 10 bases matching TRBD2. The germline V gene has CDR1 PRHDT and CDR2 FYEKMQ (reference sequence). The CDR3 is 15 amino acids. V gave up 5 bases and J gave up 7 bases; unmatched junction bases: 8. The CDR3 region has the DNA TGTGCCAGCAGCCCGAGCGGGAGGGGTTTAAATGAGCAGTTCTTC. Residues: CASSPSGRGLNEQFF.

This chain links TRBV27 with TRBJ2-1, with a weak D call TRBD2 (5 bases). From germline, CDR1 is MNHEY and CDR2 SMNVEV (reference sequence). The CDR3 runs 14 residues. The V and J ends lost 3 bases and 3 bases respectively, with 9 bases between them. Written as DNA, the CDR3 is TGTGCCAGCAGTTTTTTAGGACTCTACAATGAGCAGTTCTTC. Its protein is CASSFLGLYNEQFF.

The chain employs TRBV12-3 or TRBV12-4 and TRBJ1-5; TRBD1 matches at 7 bases. The CDR3 is made up of 17 amino acids. J lost 3 bases, V lost 6 bases, and 14 bases had no gene match. CDR3 region: CASSLTTGQDLNQPQHF. The DNA of the CDR3 is TGTGCCAGCAGCTTAACCACCGGACAGGATCTCAATCAGCCCCAGCATTTT.

This clonotype was detected a few times. The chain has TRBV20-1 and TRBJ2-1, with no clear D. From germline, CDR1 is DFQATT and CDR2 SNEGSKA (reference sequence). There are 12 residues in the CDR3. Trimming took 4 bases from V and 10 from J, leaving 14 bases between them. The CDR3, as DNA: TGCAGTGCTACCACTTCCGGAGAAGAGCAGTTCTTC. Its protein product is CSATTSGEEQFF.

In its sample, this clonotype was seen a few times. The J gene is TRBJ2-1, the V gene TRBV6-5, with TRBD2 as a possible D gene (5 bases). Trimming pared 3 bases from V and 0 bases from J, leaving 6 bases between. The CDR3 has 14 residues. Germline V gene sequence: CDR1 MNHEY, CDR2 SVGAGI. DNA of the CDR3: TGTGCCAGCAGTTATGAGGGCTCCTACAATGAGCAGTTCTTC. Translation: CASSYEGSYNEQFF.

The chain couples TRBV25-1 to TRBJ2-4; 8 positions agree with TRBD1. V shed 4 bases and J 13 bases; nucleotides not matched to a gene: 15. Germline V gene lookup returns CDR1 MGHDK and CDR2 SYGVNS. This CDR3 contains 15 residues. DNA of the CDR3: TGTGCCAGCAGTGCTACGACTGACAGGGGTATAATCCAGTACTTC. Protein product: CASSATTDRGIIQYF.

The rearrangement links TRBV12-5 to TRBJ1-4; possible D gene TRBD1, 5 bases. Trimming shortened V by 0 bases and J by 6 bases, and 17 bases separated the two germline ends. Germline V gene data show CDR1 as LGHNT and CDR2 as FRNRAP. The CDR3 length is 17 residues. This CDR3 is CASGLVPGLDAYEKLFF. CDR3 DNA sequence: TGTGCTAGTGGTTTGGTTCCGGGACTCGACGCCTATGAAAAACTGTTTTTT.